The clone carrying this TCR beta chain was found once. These data are taken from a study of brain T cells in children with intractable seizures. The sequenced cases were selected for having the highest brain T cell transcript signatures. CDR3 length: 16 amino acids. The V end was cut by 2 bases, the J end by 5 bases, with 16 bases between. Germline V gene data show CDR1 as MDHEN and CDR2 as SYDVKM. Some clones are missing from TCRdb's copy, which holds only in-frame ones; the method was immunoSEQ multiplex PCR. In the table there are roughly 110,000 clones, around 94% of which are singletons. Sequences were derived from peripheral blood, sampled at surgery. The origin of this receptor is a boy under three years old with hemimegalencephaly and intractable seizures. V and J are TRBV28 and TRBJ1-5, with D possibly matching TRBD1 (5 bases). CDR3 in DNA: TGTGCCAGCAGTTTACCCTCAGAGGTGGGGGATCAGCCCCAGCATTTT. It encodes CASSLPSEVGDQPQHF.